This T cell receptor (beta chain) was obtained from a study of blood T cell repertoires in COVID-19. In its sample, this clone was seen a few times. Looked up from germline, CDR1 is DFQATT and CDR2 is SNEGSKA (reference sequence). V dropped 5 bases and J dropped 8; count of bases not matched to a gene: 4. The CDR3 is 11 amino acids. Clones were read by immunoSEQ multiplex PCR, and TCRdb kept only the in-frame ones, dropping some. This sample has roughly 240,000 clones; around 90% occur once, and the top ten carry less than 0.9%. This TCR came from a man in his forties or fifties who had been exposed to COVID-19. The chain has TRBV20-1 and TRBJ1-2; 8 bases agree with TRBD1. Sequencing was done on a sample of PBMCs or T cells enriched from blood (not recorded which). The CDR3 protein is CSAHDRGGYTF. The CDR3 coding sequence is TGCAGTGCTCATGACAGGGGAGGCTACACCTTC.